A single sample is the source of the 13 T cell receptor beta chains below, sequenced in a study of OX40 agonist ivuxolimab in advanced cancers. The data were produced by immunoSEQ multiplex PCR, yet TCRdb's version contains in-frame clones alone and is incomplete. The sample lists 70,000 to 80,000 clones, around 94% occurring once. Sample: CD4+ or CD8+ T cells sorted from blood, taken in a trial of the OX40 agonist ivuxolimab. Every receptor here comes from an adult with an advanced solid tumor such as melanoma, head and neck, liver or kidney cancer.

The rearrangement joins TRBV9 to TRBJ2-1; 12 bases map to TRBD1. Germline V gene lookup returns CDR1 SGDLS and CDR2 YYNGEE. CDR3 length equals 15 residues. Trimming at V came to 0 bases and at J to 10 bases, leaving 5 bases not matched to a gene. The CDR3 sequence: CASSVEGTGGEEQFF. Here the CDR3 DNA reads TGTGCCAGCAGCGTAGAGGGGACAGGGGGCGAGGAGCAGTTCTTC. Filled out from reference TRBV9 and TRBJ2-1, the complete variable domain reads DSGVTQTPKHLITATGQRVTLRCSPRSGDLSVYWYQQSLDQGLQFLIQYYNGEERAKGNILERFSAQQFPDLHSELNLSSLELGDSALYFCASSVEGTGGEEQFFGPGTRLTVL.

The chain couples TRBV4-1 to TRBJ1-5; no reliable D call. In germline, CDR1 is MGHRA, CDR2 YSYEKL. Trimming stripped 5 bases from V and 5 bases from J, with 7 bases between. The CDR3 consists of 12 residues. The CDR3 nucleotides read TGCGCCAGCAGCGTGGGCGATCAGCCCCAGCATTTT. Amino acids: CASSVGDQPQHF.

DNA of the CDR3: TGCGCCAGCAGCGGTAGGGAGCCGTCATCCTACGAGCAGTACTTC. Its translation is CASSGREPSSYEQYF. The genes are TRBV4-1 and TRBJ2-7, with D possibly being TRBD2 (5 bases). The CDR3 sequence is 15 residues long. Germline CDR1 reads MGHRA; CDR2 reads YSYEKL. Trimming pared 5 bases from V and 1 base from J, leaving 15 bases between.

This sequence joins TRBV4-2 and TRBJ2-1; 12 bases map to TRBD2. Looked up from germline, CDR1 is LGHNA and CDR2 is YNFKEQ. This CDR3 is built from 16 residues. V dropped 4 bases and J dropped 6; count of bases not matched to a gene: 7. CDR3 coding DNA: TGTGCCAGCAGCCCTCTAGCGGGAGGGCCAAGCAATGAGCAGTTCTTC. This codes for CASSPLAGGPSNEQFF.

This clone was counted only a few times. The CDR3 region is CAWSVGQGREKLFF. The CDR3 nucleotides read TGTGCCTGGAGTGTGGGACAGGGGAGGGAAAAACTGTTTTTT. The chain is built from TRBV30 and TRBJ1-4, with 10 bases matching TRBD1. The CDR3 contains 14 residues. CDR1 is GTSNPN and CDR2 is SVGIG in the germline V gene (reference sequence). Trimming removed 0 bases from V and 8 bases from J; junction bases left unmatched: 3. Drawing the rest from reference TRBV30 and TRBJ1-4, the complete variable domain is SQTIHQWPATLVQPVGSPLSLECTVEGTSNPNLYWYRQAAGRGLQLLFYSVGIGQISSEVPQNLSASRPQDRQFILSSKKLLLSDSGFYLCAWSVGQGREKLFFGSGTQLSVL.

The gene calls are TRBV9 and TRBJ1-1, with a tentative D call TRBD1 (5 bases). The germline V gene encodes CDR1 SGDLS and CDR2 YYNGEE. The CDR3 length is 14 residues. With 6 bases removed from V and 1 base from J, the gap between germline ends came to 13 bases. CDR3 amino acids: CASTWGWGNTEAFF. CDR3 in DNA: TGTGCCAGCACTTGGGGGTGGGGGAACACTGAAGCTTTCTTT.

This clone was detected a few times. The V and J genes are TRBV4-1 and TRBJ1-6; TRBD1 might be the D (5 bases). Trimming removed 5 bases at V and 0 bases at J, with 14 bases between. The CDR3 spans 17 residues. Per germline, CDR1 MGHRA and CDR2 YSYEKL. The CDR3 nucleotides read TGCGCCAGCAGCGCGGGGGTCCCGAGCTCCTATAATTCACCCCTCCACTTT. It encodes CASSAGVPSSYNSPLHF.

This rearrangement joins TRBV7-8 to TRBJ2-3; TRBD1 matches 8 bases. J gave up 4 bases and V 2 bases, and 5 bases lay outside the gene matches. The CDR3 runs to 15 residues. Germline V gene sequence: CDR1 SGHVS, CDR2 FQNEAQ. CDR3: CASSLLGRGPDTQYF. Here the CDR3 DNA reads TGTGCCAGCAGCTTATTGGGCAGGGGGCCAGATACGCAGTATTTT.

This sequence joins TRBV10-3 and TRBJ2-1, with D perhaps TRBD2 (6 bases). Trimming pared 2 bases from V and 2 bases from J, leaving 10 bases between. From germline, CDR1 is ENHRY and CDR2 SYGVKD. The CDR3 contains 15 residues. CDR3 sequence reads: CAISEVGGPYNEQFF. The CDR3 nucleotides read TGTGCCATCAGTGAGGTGGGGGGACCCTACAATGAGCAGTTCTTC.

Here the CDR3 DNA reads TGCGCCAGCAGCCAAGGAGGTGGGCCGAAAGTATACGAGCAGTACTTC. Encoded protein: CASSQGGGPKVYEQYF. V and J are TRBV4-1 and TRBJ2-7, with D uncertain. This CDR3 contains 16 residues. The germline gives CDR1 MGHRA, CDR2 YSYEKL. V dropped 1 base and J dropped 4 bases, with 17 bases sitting between them.

The V and J genes are TRBV7-8 and TRBJ2-7; 9 bases agree with TRBD1. Trimming at V came to 5 bases and at J to 5 bases, leaving 7 bases not matched to a gene. There are 14 residues in the CDR3. Germline assignment: CDR1 SGHVS and CDR2 FQNEAQ. The CDR3 loop is CASSPGTGNHEQYF. CDR3 bases: TGTGCCAGCAGCCCTGGGACAGGGAACCACGAGCAGTACTTC.

This chain joins TRBV9 and TRBJ1-6; tentative D call: TRBD1 (5 bases). Trimming shortened V by 3 bases and J by 9 bases, and 16 bases separated the two germline ends. The CDR3 has 15 amino acids. The germline gives CDR1 SGDLS, CDR2 YYNGEE. CDR3 protein: CASSAPGFGASPLHF. The CDR3 nucleotides are TGTGCCAGCAGCGCACCAGGGTTTGGTGCTTCACCCCTCCACTTT.

DNA for the CDR3: TGTGCCAGCAGTTTCCAACCTAGCGGCGGCGAGCAGTTCTTC. It specifies CASSFQPSGGEQFF. The chain couples TRBV6-6 to TRBJ2-1, with 7 bases aligning to TRBD2. V lost 4 bases to trimming and J lost 10 bases; unmatched junction nucleotides: 10. CDR1 is MNHNY and CDR2 is SVGAGI in the germline V gene (reference sequence). This CDR3 spans 14 amino acids.